A selection of T cell receptor beta chains follows, all from one sample in a study of T cell responses to AZD1222 COVID-19 vaccine. Sequencing was performed with immunoSEQ multiplex PCR; in TCRdb, only in-frame clones are kept and a portion is missing. The sample has around 140,000 clones; approximately 85% are singletons. The starting material was peripheral blood, obtained on day 0 of AZD1222 vaccination. All receptors come from an adult in good health. The CDR3 runs from the conserved cysteine through the conserved F or W. D genes are given only for firm matches. Only part of the rows carry a size: once, few, many, or a class if the clone is expanded.

j_call: TRBJ1-2; v_call: TRBV28; clone_size: few; d_call: -; cdr3_nt: TGTGCCAGCAGTTTCGGCAGATTCCAAGCTAACTATGGCTACACCTTC; cdr3_aa: CASSFGRFQANYGYTF
j_call: TRBJ2-2; v_call: TRBV7-8; clone_size: few; d_call: TRBD2; cdr3_nt: TGTGCCAGCAGCTTCAGTCTAGCGGGAGACGGGGAGCTGTTTTTT; cdr3_aa: CASSFSLAGDGELFF
j_call: TRBJ2-1; v_call: TRBV10-2; clone_size: -; d_call: -; cdr3_nt: TGCGCCAGCAGTGAGAGAAGAGATGAGCAGTTCTTC; cdr3_aa: CASSERRDEQFF
j_call: TRBJ2-3; v_call: TRBV18; clone_size: -; d_call: -; cdr3_nt: TGTGCCAGCTCACCGTTAGGGGCTGGTTCAGATACGCAGTATTTT; cdr3_aa: CASSPLGAGSDTQYF
j_call: TRBJ2-7; v_call: TRBV27; clone_size: -; d_call: -; cdr3_nt: TGTGCCAGCAGTTTAGTTGGGACGGAGCAGTACTTC; cdr3_aa: CASSLVGTEQYF
j_call: TRBJ1-1; v_call: TRBV10-3; clone_size: once; d_call: -; cdr3_nt: TGTGCCATCAGTGAGTCGATTAGGTTGAACACTGAAGCTTTCTTT; cdr3_aa: CAISESIRLNTEAFF
j_call: TRBJ1-5; v_call: TRBV18; clone_size: -; d_call: TRBD1; cdr3_nt: TGTGCCAGCTCACCATCCGGGACAGGAATGAATCAGCCCCAGCATTTT; cdr3_aa: CASSPSGTGMNQPQHF
j_call: TRBJ2-3; v_call: TRBV6-5; clone_size: -; d_call: TRBD2; cdr3_nt: TGTGCCAGCAGTCTAGATAGCGGGAGTGCGCAGTATTTT; cdr3_aa: CASSLDSGSAQYF
j_call: TRBJ2-3; v_call: TRBV6-1; clone_size: -; d_call: -; cdr3_nt: TGTGCCAGCAGTGACAGGCGCACAGATACGCAGTATTTT; cdr3_aa: CASSDRRTDTQYF
j_call: TRBJ2-1; v_call: TRBV2; clone_size: -; d_call: -; cdr3_nt: TGTGCCAGCATCTCGGATCCCCCGGGGCATGGAGAGCAGTTCTTC; cdr3_aa: CASISDPPGHGEQFF
j_call: TRBJ2-7; v_call: TRBV3-1/TRBV3-2; clone_size: -; d_call: -; cdr3_nt: TGTGCCAGCAGCCAAACCCCGAACGAGCAGTACTTC; cdr3_aa: CASSQTPNEQYF
j_call: TRBJ2-1; v_call: TRBV18; clone_size: -; d_call: -; cdr3_nt: TGTGCCAGCTCACCAGGGCTAGCGTTCCCCAGCTCCTACAATGAGCAGTTCTTC; cdr3_aa: CASSPGLAFPSSYNEQFF
j_call: TRBJ1-3; v_call: TRBV3-1/TRBV3-2; clone_size: -; d_call: TRBD1; cdr3_nt: TGTGCCAGCAGTCTTCCAGGGGGCCACTCTGGAAACACCATATATTTT; cdr3_aa: CASSLPGGHSGNTIYF
j_call: TRBJ2-3; v_call: TRBV20-1; clone_size: -; d_call: -; cdr3_nt: TGCAGTGCTATTGATGGGAGAAATACGCAGTATTTT; cdr3_aa: CSAIDGRNTQYF
j_call: TRBJ2-6; v_call: TRBV5-4; clone_size: once; d_call: -; cdr3_nt: TGTGCCAGCAGCTTGACGTTGACAGTCCAGTCTGGGGCCAACGTCCTGACTTTC; cdr3_aa: CASSLTLTVQSGANVLTF
j_call: TRBJ2-1; v_call: TRBV7-9; clone_size: -; d_call: -; cdr3_nt: -; cdr3_aa: CASSPSVRTSGGSYNEQFF
j_call: TRBJ2-5; v_call: TRBV4-2; clone_size: -; d_call: -; cdr3_nt: TGTGCCAGCAGCCAAGACTGGGCGGTCCAAGAGACCCAGTACTTC; cdr3_aa: CASSQDWAVQETQYF
j_call: TRBJ1-5; v_call: TRBV27; clone_size: -; d_call: -; cdr3_nt: TGTGCCAGCAGTTCAGATTACCGGGGCAGGAAGCCCCAGCATTTT; cdr3_aa: CASSSDYRGRKPQHF
j_call: TRBJ2-1; v_call: TRBV6-1; clone_size: few; d_call: -; cdr3_nt: TGTGCCAGCAGTGAAGCAGGGGCAGGCGAGCAGTTCTTC; cdr3_aa: CASSEAGAGEQFF
j_call: TRBJ1-3; v_call: TRBV18; clone_size: once; d_call: -; cdr3_nt: TGTGCCAGCTCAGAAAGCTCTGGAAACACCATATATTTT; cdr3_aa: CASSESSGNTIYF
j_call: TRBJ1-2; v_call: TRBV3-1/TRBV3-2; clone_size: -; d_call: TRBD1; cdr3_nt: TGTGCCAGCAGCCAAGGCGGAGGACAGGTCTATGGCTACACCTTC; cdr3_aa: CASSQGGGQVYGYTF
j_call: TRBJ1-1; v_call: TRBV3-1/TRBV3-2; clone_size: -; d_call: TRBD1; cdr3_nt: TGTGCCAGCAGCCAAGGTCCCGCGATACAGGGGACTGAAGCTTTCTTT; cdr3_aa: CASSQGPAIQGTEAFF
j_call: TRBJ1-5; v_call: TRBV28; clone_size: few; d_call: TRBD1; cdr3_nt: TGTGCCAGCAGTTTATTCCGCCCCAGGGGGAATAATAGCAATCAGCCCCAGCATTTT; cdr3_aa: CASSLFRPRGNNSNQPQHF
j_call: TRBJ1-4; v_call: TRBV6-6; clone_size: -; d_call: TRBD1; cdr3_nt: TGTGCCAGCAGTCCCGGACAGGCAACTAATGAAAAACTGTTTTTT; cdr3_aa: CASSPGQATNEKLFF
j_call: TRBJ1-2; v_call: TRBV19; clone_size: -; d_call: TRBD1; cdr3_nt: TGTGCCAGTAGTAAACTACCGGGACAGGGTTATGGCTACACCTTC; cdr3_aa: CASSKLPGQGYGYTF
j_call: TRBJ1-6; v_call: TRBV9; clone_size: -; d_call: -; cdr3_nt: TGTGCCAGCAGCGGAGGGACTATCTGGTCACCCCTCCACTTT; cdr3_aa: CASSGGTIWSPLHF
j_call: TRBJ2-5; v_call: TRBV5-4; clone_size: once; d_call: TRBD2; cdr3_nt: TGTGCCAGCAGCCGGGAGGGTGGAGAGACCCAGTACTTC; cdr3_aa: CASSREGGETQYF
j_call: TRBJ1-1; v_call: TRBV10-3; clone_size: -; d_call: -; cdr3_nt: TGTGCCATCAGTGGGGGGGGGAACACTGAAGCTTTCTTT; cdr3_aa: CAISGGGNTEAFF
j_call: TRBJ1-3; v_call: TRBV29-1; clone_size: -; d_call: TRBD1; cdr3_nt: TGCAGCGTTGATGCAGGGGGTTATGGAAACACCATATATTTT; cdr3_aa: CSVDAGGYGNTIYF
j_call: TRBJ2-1; v_call: TRBV20-1; clone_size: few; d_call: -; cdr3_nt: TGCAGTGCTAGTGGTACGGGCGTCAGATCCTACAATGAGCAGTTCTTC; cdr3_aa: CSASGTGVRSYNEQFF
j_call: TRBJ1-4; v_call: TRBV7-2; clone_size: -; d_call: TRBD1; cdr3_nt: TGTGCCAGCAGCTTAGACTACAGGGGGGGTAATGAAAAACTGTTTTTT; cdr3_aa: CASSLDYRGGNEKLFF
j_call: TRBJ2-7; v_call: TRBV18; clone_size: -; d_call: TRBD1; cdr3_nt: TGTGCCAGCTCACCACTTGGGACAGGGACCCTCGAGCAGTACTTC; cdr3_aa: CASSPLGTGTLEQYF
j_call: TRBJ2-1; v_call: TRBV4-2; clone_size: -; d_call: -; cdr3_nt: TGTGCCAGCAGCCAAGATCTCAGGGGCAGGTCGGTCTTC; cdr3_aa: CASSQDLRGRSVF
j_call: TRBJ1-6; v_call: TRBV19; clone_size: -; d_call: -; cdr3_nt: TGTGCCAGTAGTTACGGGTCCAGGGCGAATTCACCCCTCCACTTT; cdr3_aa: CASSYGSRANSPLHF
j_call: TRBJ1-4; v_call: TRBV10-1; clone_size: -; d_call: -; cdr3_nt: TGCGCCAGCAGTTCAGGGAATGAAAAACTGTTTTTT; cdr3_aa: CASSSGNEKLFF
j_call: TRBJ1-1; v_call: TRBV6-5; clone_size: -; d_call: -; cdr3_nt: TGTGCCAGCAGTTACGGCAACGAACCCACTGAAGCTTTCTTT; cdr3_aa: CASSYGNEPTEAFF
j_call: TRBJ1-4; v_call: TRBV7-2; clone_size: -; d_call: TRBD1; cdr3_nt: TGTGCCAGCAGTCGACAGGGGAATGAAAAACTGTTTTTT; cdr3_aa: CASSRQGNEKLFF
j_call: TRBJ1-4; v_call: TRBV12-5; clone_size: -; d_call: TRBD1; cdr3_nt: TGTGCTAGTGGTTTAGGGACAGGGGAAGAAAAACTGTTTTTT; cdr3_aa: CASGLGTGEEKLFF
j_call: TRBJ2-5; v_call: TRBV2; clone_size: -; d_call: TRBD2; cdr3_nt: TGTGCCAGCAGCTCGGCGGTAGCGGGGGGGCTAGGAGAGACCCAGTACTTC; cdr3_aa: CASSSAVAGGLGETQYF
j_call: TRBJ2-1; v_call: TRBV10-3; clone_size: -; d_call: TRBD2; cdr3_nt: TGTGCCATCAGTGAGTCCCCAGGCGGGAGCTCCTACAATGAGCAGTTCTTC; cdr3_aa: CAISESPGGSSYNEQFF
j_call: TRBJ1-1; v_call: TRBV6-5; clone_size: -; d_call: -; cdr3_nt: TGTGCCAGCAGTTTACAGGCTCATCACACTGAAGCTTTCTTT; cdr3_aa: CASSLQAHHTEAFF
j_call: TRBJ1-2; v_call: TRBV12-5; clone_size: -; d_call: -; cdr3_nt: TGTGCTAGTGGTTTGGTACCCCCCTACAGTGGCTACACCTTC; cdr3_aa: CASGLVPPYSGYTF
j_call: TRBJ2-2; v_call: TRBV5-8; clone_size: -; d_call: -; cdr3_nt: TGTGCCAGCAGCCCTTCTACAGCGAACACCGGGGAGCTGTTTTTT; cdr3_aa: CASSPSTANTGELFF
j_call: TRBJ1-1; v_call: TRBV6-6; clone_size: once; d_call: TRBD1; cdr3_nt: TGTGCCAGCAGTTGGGACAGGGTAGGGCGAACTGAAGCTTTCTTT; cdr3_aa: CASSWDRVGRTEAFF
j_call: TRBJ1-5; v_call: TRBV28; clone_size: -; d_call: -; cdr3_nt: TGTGCCAGCGGGGGCTGGGGGGCTCACAATAGCAATCAGCCCCAGCATTTT; cdr3_aa: CASGGWGAHNSNQPQHF
j_call: TRBJ1-6; v_call: TRBV11-2; clone_size: -; d_call: TRBD1; cdr3_nt: TGTGCCAGCAGCCGAGGGGACAGGGGACGGGCTTCACCCCTCCACTTT; cdr3_aa: CASSRGDRGRASPLHF
j_call: TRBJ1-3; v_call: TRBV3-1/TRBV3-2; clone_size: -; d_call: -; cdr3_nt: TGTGCCAGCAGCGAAGACACAAGGAGAGGAAACACCATATATTTT; cdr3_aa: CASSEDTRRGNTIYF
j_call: TRBJ1-2; v_call: TRBV10-3; clone_size: -; d_call: -; cdr3_nt: TGTGCCATCGAGCAGGTGCTTAACTATGGCTACACCTTC; cdr3_aa: CAIEQVLNYGYTF
j_call: TRBJ2-7; v_call: TRBV5-6; clone_size: -; d_call: -; cdr3_nt: TGTGCCAGCAGCTTGGGTCTAGCGCATTCCTACGAGCAGTACTTC; cdr3_aa: CASSLGLAHSYEQYF
j_call: TRBJ2-1; v_call: TRBV4-2; clone_size: -; d_call: TRBD1; cdr3_nt: TGTGCCAGCAGCCAAATTCCCGGGACAGGGTACAATGAGCAGTTCTTC; cdr3_aa: CASSQIPGTGYNEQFF
j_call: TRBJ2-5; v_call: TRBV6-4; clone_size: -; d_call: -; cdr3_nt: TGTGCCAGCAGCCCCGGGCCTCGGGAGACCCAGTACTTC; cdr3_aa: CASSPGPRETQYF
j_call: TRBJ2-7; v_call: TRBV5-1; clone_size: -; d_call: -; cdr3_nt: TGCGCCAGCAGCTTGTCGGTCGGGACCCACGAGCAGTACTTC; cdr3_aa: CASSLSVGTHEQYF